This T cell receptor beta chain was sequenced for a study of graft-versus-host responses after intestinal transplantation. On the study more broadly: Multivisceral, liver-intestinal, or isolated intestinal transplants were received by the recipients. Anti-thymocyte globulin induction was given to all recipients, followed by tacrolimus and steroids for 2 to 3 years.

V lost 6 bases, J lost 7 bases, and 12 bases stayed unmatched. CDR3 length: 13 residues. Germline V CDR1 and CDR2: SQVTM, ANQGSEA. TCRdb keeps only in-frame clones here, not all; method: immunoSEQ multiplex PCR. The sample lists approximately 97,000 clones; about nine tenths were seen once. Comments on this clone: Its antigen is currently unknown.

The source of this sequence is a human donor who was the organ donor for an intestinal transplant. Source: unstimulated CD8+ T cells sorted from spleen or lymph node cells, taken before transplant. The gene calls are TRBV29-1 and TRBJ2-7, with 7 bases that match TRBD1. The DNA of the CDR3 is TGCAGCGTGCTGCAGGGGGATCGGGATGAGCAGTACTTC. Protein product: CSVLQGDRDEQYF.